These T cell receptor beta chains were read from a single sample in a study of read filtering for tumor transcriptome and immune sequencing. Each CDR3 protein gets one entry after TCRdb re-called the reads with MiXCR. The data hold approximately 65,000 distinct CDR3 sequences, with approximately 13% observed a single time. Sequencing was carried out using a population of CD138-negative cells sorted from bone marrow. Every receptor here comes from a donor aged 40 or over with multiple myeloma. The CDR3 runs from the conserved cysteine through the conserved F or W. A D gene is named only where the DNA matches it firmly. Clone size is stated in some rows and not others, as once, few, many or a class when expanded.

clone size,J gene,D gene,V gene,CDR3 DNA,CDR3 protein
many,TRBJ2-1,TRBD2,TRBV14,TGTGCCAGCAGCCGGCAGGGTAGGACGACTAGCGGGGTCCCCTACAATGAGCAGTTCTTC,CASSRQGRTTSGVPYNEQFF
few,TRBJ2-7,TRBD1,TRBV25-1,TGTGCCAGGACCGGGACAGACCCCTACGAGCAGTACTTC,CARTGTDPYEQYF
few,TRBJ2-7,TRBD2,TRBV20-1,TGCAGTGCTAGAGATCCCAGACTAGCGGGGACCCCCTACGAGCAGTACTTC,CSARDPRLAGTPYEQYF
many,TRBJ2-7,NA,TRBV7-2,TGTGCCAGCAGCTTAGTAGATGGCTACGAGCAGTACTTC,CASSLVDGYEQYF
few,TRBJ2-3,NA,TRBV5-4,TGTGCCAGCAGCTTGGTGATGGATACGCAGTATTTT,CASSLVMDTQYF
many,TRBJ1-2,TRBD1,TRBV27,TGTGCCAGCAGTACGGACAGGGCTGGGGGCTACACCTTC,CASSTDRAGGYTF
NA,TRBJ2-3,NA,TRBV7-2,TGTGCCAGCAGCTTATCGGTGGAGTGGTTAGATACGCAGTATTTT,CASSLSVEWLDTQYF
many,TRBJ2-6,TRBD2,TRBV27,TGTGCCAGCAGTTTAAAGCCCCTCGGGGTACGGGACTATAGCTCTGGGGCCAACGTCCTGACTTTC,CASSLKPLGVRDYSSGANVLTF
many,TRBJ2-7,TRBD2,TRBV20-1,TGCAGTGCTAGGCGAGCGGGGTCCTACGAGCAGTACTTC,CSARRAGSYEQYF
many,TRBJ2-1,NA,TRBV29-1,TGCAGCGTTGAACGGGACTCCCATTTAGCCTTC,CSVERDSHLAF
many,TRBJ2-3,NA,TRBV19,TGTGCCAGTAGCCGAGGAGGCACAGATACGCAGTATTTT,CASSRGGTDTQYF
NA,TRBJ2-5,NA,TRBV14,TGTGCCAGCAACCAAGGGGGACAAGAGACCCAGTACTTC,CASNQGGQETQYF
NA,TRBJ2-7,NA,TRBV29-1,TGCAGCGTTGAGGGACACACCCTCGAGCAGTACTTC,CSVEGHTLEQYF
many,TRBJ2-1,NA,TRBV29-1,TGCAGCGTTCACAGCTACAATGAGCAGTTCTTC,CSVHSYNEQFF
medium-sized,TRBJ2-1,TRBD1,TRBV12-3/TRBV12-4,TGTGCCAGCACCCGACCGGACAGGGGGGCCAATGAGCAGTTCTTC,CASTRPDRGANEQFF
NA,TRBJ2-3,NA,TRBV24-1,TGTGCCACCAGTGTACGGGGGGCCACAGATACGCAGTATTTT,CATSVRGATDTQYF
many,TRBJ2-2,TRBD2,TRBV4-1,TGCGCCAGCAGCCAAGCGATAGCGGGAGGTAACACCGGGGAGCTGTTTTTT,CASSQAIAGGNTGELFF
many,TRBJ2-1,NA,TRBV2,TGTGCCAGCCAAGGGCCGGGAGATGAGCAGTTCTTC,CASQGPGDEQFF
many,TRBJ1-6,NA,TRBV5-1,TGCGCCAGCAGCTTGGGTTTGGACTATAATTCACCCCTCCACTTT,CASSLGLDYNSPLHF
many,TRBJ2-7,TRBD1,TRBV12-3/TRBV12-4,TGTGCCAGCAGTTTTGGACAGGCCTACGAGCAGTACTTC,CASSFGQAYEQYF
many,TRBJ2-7,NA,TRBV12-3/TRBV12-4,TGTGCCAGCAGTCGGGGCTACGAGCAGTACTTC,CASSRGYEQYF
many,TRBJ2-2,NA,TRBV29-1,TGCAGCGTTGTAGGGGGGGGCACCGGGGAGCTGTTTTTT,CSVVGGGTGELFF
many,TRBJ1-2,NA,TRBV29-1,TGCAGCGTTGACCCGGGGGGGAAAGACTATGGCTACACCTTC,CSVDPGGKDYGYTF
many,TRBJ1-4,NA,TRBV29-1,TGCAGCGTTGAAGTGGGGGGCGGAGGTGAAAAACTGTTTTTT,CSVEVGGGGEKLFF
NA,TRBJ2-7,NA,TRBV4-2,TGTGCCAGCAGCCAAGGTCCGGGAACGGGGGAGCAGTACTTC,CASSQGPGTGEQYF
many,TRBJ1-1,NA,TRBV3-1,TGTGCCAGCAGCCAAACAGCGGAGGGCACTGAAGCTTTCTTT,CASSQTAEGTEAFF
NA,TRBJ2-7,TRBD1,TRBV11-2,TGTGCCAGCAGCTTAGCCCCACGGACAGGTACGGTCTCCTACGGGCAGTACTTC,CASSLAPRTGTVSYGQYF
many,TRBJ2-7,TRBD2,TRBV14,TGTGCCAGCAGCCAAGAGGCTAGCGGGAGTTCCGAGCAGTACTTC,CASSQEASGSSEQYF
few,TRBJ2-7,NA,TRBV3-2,TGTGCCAGCAGCCAGGAGGACAGGGGGAACTACGAGCAGTACTTC,CASSQEDRGNYEQYF
few,TRBJ1-1,NA,TRBV18,TGTGCCAGCTCGACCAGTGGGGGGTCCAACACTGAAGCTTTCTTT,CASSTSGGSNTEAFF
NA,TRBJ1-1,NA,TRBV28,TGTGCCAGCAGTTTTTTGGGGTACACCGGAGCTTTCTTT,CASSFLGYTGAFF
many,TRBJ2-7,TRBD2,TRBV20-1,TGCAGTGCTATAAGAGGGAGGGACGAGCAGTACTTC,CSAIRGRDEQYF
many,TRBJ2-7,NA,TRBV12-3/TRBV12-4,TGTGCCAGCAGTCCAGGACGCCGGGCCGAGCAGTACTTC,CASSPGRRAEQYF
many,TRBJ2-1,TRBD2,TRBV20-1,TGCAGTGGAAGGGGGTTTACTAGCGGGAACACCTACAATGAGCAGTTCTTC,CSGRGFTSGNTYNEQFF
many,TRBJ2-1,NA,TRBV28,TGTGCCAGCAGCCGCGGACCCTACAATGAGCAGTTCTTC,CASSRGPYNEQFF
few,TRBJ1-6,TRBD1,TRBV28,TGTGCCAGCAATTCGGGGGACAGCTATAATTCACCCCTCCACTTT,CASNSGDSYNSPLHF
many,TRBJ2-4,TRBD2,TRBV6-6,TGTGCCAGCAGTTACGGGACTAGCGATAACATTCAGTACTTC,CASSYGTSDNIQYF
once,TRBJ1-5,NA,TRBV7-8,TGTGCCAGCAGCTTAGAGGGGGGTCAGGGGAGCACCTCGCCCCAGCATTTT,CASSLEGGQGSTSPQHF
many,TRBJ2-3,TRBD2,TRBV4-3,TGTGCCAGCAGCCAGGCTGGACTAGCGGGTCTCACAGATACGCAGTATTTT,CASSQAGLAGLTDTQYF
many,TRBJ2-5,TRBD2,TRBV29-1,TGCAGCGTTGAAGGGCGGGAGAGGGAGACCCAGTACTTC,CSVEGRERETQYF